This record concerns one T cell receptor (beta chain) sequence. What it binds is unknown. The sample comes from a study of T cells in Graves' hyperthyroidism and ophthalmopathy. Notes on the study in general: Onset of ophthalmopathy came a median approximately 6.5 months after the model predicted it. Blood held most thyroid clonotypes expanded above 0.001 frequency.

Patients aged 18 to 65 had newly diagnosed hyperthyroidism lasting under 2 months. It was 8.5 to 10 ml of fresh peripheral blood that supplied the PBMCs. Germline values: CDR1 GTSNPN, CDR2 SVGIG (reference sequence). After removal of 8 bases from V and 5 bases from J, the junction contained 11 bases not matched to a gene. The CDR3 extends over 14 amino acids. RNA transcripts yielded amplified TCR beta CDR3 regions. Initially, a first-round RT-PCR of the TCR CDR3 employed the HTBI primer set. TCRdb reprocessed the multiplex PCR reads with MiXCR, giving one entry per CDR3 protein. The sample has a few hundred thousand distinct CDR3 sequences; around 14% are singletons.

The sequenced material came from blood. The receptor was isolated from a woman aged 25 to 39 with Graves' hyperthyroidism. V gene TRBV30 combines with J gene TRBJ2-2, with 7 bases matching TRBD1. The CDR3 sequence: CAGLRVDRTGELFF. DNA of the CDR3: TGTGCCGGCCTTCGAGTGGACAGGACCGGGGAGCTGTTTTTT.